What follows is one T cell receptor (beta chain) and its context. Authors' data handling: Amplifying reference gene primers gave estimates of nucleated cell counts. Assay used: immunoSEQ multiplex PCR; TCRdb lists only in-frame clones, some missing. That table supplies the V and J calls and clone size; D and trimming were determined from the DNA. The top ten hold about 2.5% of the sample, which has fewer than 250,000 clones, approximately 87% seen once. This sample stems from a study of blood T cell repertoires in COVID-19. The overall study: Material from acute and convalescent COVID-19 was sourced from the United States, Italy and Spain. PBMCs, B-cell-depleted T cells, or T cells were the source of the cDNA or gDNA that made up the material.

The sample comprised peripheral blood. The TCR comes from a woman in her seventies with active or convalescent COVID-19.

This CDR3 is CASSRTGVETQYF. The DNA for the CDR3 is TGTGCCAGCAGTAGGACAGGGGTTGAGACCCAGTACTTC. The chain employs TRBV14 and TRBJ2-5; 9 positions match TRBD1. Trimming cost V 6 bases and J 5 bases; bases outside gene matches: 4. CDR1 and CDR2 (germline): SGHDN, FVKESK. This CDR3 contains 13 residues.